The 16 T cell receptor beta chains below were found in one sample sequenced in a study of blood T cell repertoires in COVID-19. Libraries were prepared by immunoSEQ multiplex PCR; TCRdb keeps only in-frame clonotypes and omits some of them. This sample carries approximately 150,000 clones, more than 75% of them seen once, and the ten largest clones take 8.6%. The sequenced sample consisted of peripheral blood. The receptors were sampled from a woman aged 45-65 years with active or convalescent COVID-19.

The chain links TRBV2 to TRBJ2-5; D possibly corresponds to TRBD1 (5 bases). This CDR3 spans 12 amino acids. Between the trimmed V and J ends, which lost 7 bases and 4 bases, there was a span of 10 bases. Germline V gene data show CDR1 as SNHLY and CDR2 as FYNNEI. CDR3 sequence reads: CASTGQAETQYF. The CDR3 coding sequence is TGTGCCAGCACCGGACAAGCAGAGACCCAGTACTTC.

This rearrangement joins TRBV5-4 to TRBJ2-7; 7 nucleotides line up with TRBD1. Germline CDR1 reads SGHNT; CDR2 reads YYREEE (reference sequence). V dropped 4 bases and J dropped 6; count of bases not matched to a gene: 10. The CDR3 loop spans 14 amino acids. The CDR3 bases are TGTGCCAGCAGCGGGGGACAGTACCTCGGCGAGCAGTACTTC. Protein: CASSGGQYLGEQYF.

This clone has only a few counts. The CDR3: CATSRDSYGYTF. The CDR3 bases are TGTGCCACCAGCAGAGATAGCTATGGCTACACCTTC. This chain connects TRBV15 to TRBJ1-2, with unresolved D. CDR1 LNHNV and CDR2 YYDKDF come from the germline V gene (reference sequence). The V gene lost 0 bases and the J gene lost 4 bases, with 3 bases spanning the gap. This CDR3 spans 12 amino acids.

The V and J genes are TRBV3-1 (or the pseudogene TRBV3-2) and TRBJ2-1, with TRBD2 identical over 7 bases. The V segment lost 4 bases and the J segment 10 bases; nucleotides outside the gene matches: 7. This CDR3 comprises 13 residues. CDR1 is LGHDT and CDR2 is YNNKEL in the germline V gene (reference sequence). The CDR3 protein is CASSPTSDGEQFF. The CDR3 DNA follows: TGTGCCAGCAGCCCCACTAGCGATGGAGAGCAGTTCTTC.

The chain has TRBV29-1 and TRBJ2-7, with TRBD1 identical over 7 bases. The CDR3 covers 12 residues. V shed 4 bases, J shed 3 bases, and the junction held 3 bases outside the gene matches. Germline loops: CDR1 SQVTM, CDR2 ANQGSEA. The CDR3 loop is CSVGDSIYEQYF. CDR3 sequence (DNA): TGCAGCGTTGGGGACAGTATCTACGAGCAGTACTTC.

The CDR3 sequence is CASGLIGHALADYGYTF. The DNA for the CDR3 is TGTGCTAGTGGTTTGATAGGACACGCCCTGGCCGATTATGGCTACACCTTC. The J gene is TRBJ1-2, the V gene TRBV12-5; possibly TRBD1 for D (5 bases). The CDR3 is made up of 17 amino acids. Trimming removed 2 bases at V and 5 bases at J, with 21 bases between. Germline V gene lookup returns CDR1 LGHNT and CDR2 FRNRAP.

The chain uses TRBV4-2 and TRBJ2-3; D might be TRBD2 (6 bases). V shed 0 bases and J shed 2 bases, with 18 bases lying between them. This CDR3 has 18 residues. Germline CDR1 reads LGHNA; CDR2 reads YNFKEQ. The CDR3: CASSQDNRGVSYTDTQYF. The CDR3 bases are TGTGCCAGCAGCCAAGATAATCGCGGGGTTTCGTACACAGATACGCAGTATTTT.

This rearrangement joins TRBV28 to TRBJ2-5, with TRBD2 matching over 7 bases. This CDR3 region has 14 residues. V was clipped by 6 bases and J by 4 bases; unmatched bases: 8. Per the germline V gene, CDR1 is MDHEN and CDR2 is SYDVKM. CDR3 protein: CASRTAGVVETQYF. As DNA, the CDR3 is TGTGCCAGCAGGACGGCGGGAGTTGTAGAGACCCAGTACTTC. Looking up the rest from reference TRBV28 and TRBJ2-5 gives the full variable domain: DVKVTQSSRYLVKRTGEKVFLECVQDMDHENMFWYRQDPGLGLRLIYFSYDVKMKEKGDIPEGYSVSREKKERFSLILESASTNQTSMYLCASRTAGVVETQYFGPGTRLLVL.

The chain joins TRBV28 to TRBJ1-4, with D unclear. Germline V gives CDR1 MDHEN, CDR2 SYDVKM. This CDR3 spans 16 amino acids. Trimming pared 7 bases from V and 7 bases from J, leaving 22 bases between. The CDR3 sequence: CASTNAPGEEAEKLFF. The CDR3 coding sequence is TGTGCCAGCACAAATGCCCCCGGCGAGGAGGCTGAAAAACTGTTTTTT.

V gene TRBV30 combines with J gene TRBJ2-1; 10 bases are shared with TRBD1. The CDR3 is 17 amino acids. Looked up from germline, CDR1 is GTSNPN and CDR2 is SVGIG (reference sequence). Trimming removed 7 bases from V and 6 bases from J; junction bases left unmatched: 18. CDR3 sequence: CASKPRPGQGSGNEQFF. CDR3 nucleotide sequence: TGTGCCTCCAAACCCCGCCCGGGACAGGGGTCTGGCAATGAGCAGTTCTTC.

This clone appeared a single time. The chain joins TRBV11-1 to TRBJ2-7; 9 bases are a match to TRBD1. The V gene end was trimmed by 4 bases and the J gene end by 6 bases; junction bases not matched to a gene: 4. CDR3 length: 13 amino acids. Germline CDR1 SGHAT, CDR2 FQDESV (reference sequence). CDR3 loop: CASSSDRGGEQYF. The CDR3 coding sequence is TGTGCCAGCAGCTCCGACAGGGGGGGCGAGCAGTACTTC.

The chain recombines TRBV12-5 with TRBJ1-3, with 7 bases identical to TRBD1. Germline loops: CDR1 LGHNT, CDR2 FRNRAP. The V and J ends lost 3 bases and 3 bases, in that order; junction bases with no gene match: 14. This CDR3 has 18 residues. CDR3 bases: TGTGCTAGTGGTTTATACCCTAAGGGGGCCCTAGGTGGAAACACCATATATTTT. This gives the protein CASGLYPKGALGGNTIYF. Full variable domain (remainder filled in from reference TRBV12-5 and TRBJ1-3): DARVTQTPRHKVTEMGQEVTMRCQPILGHNTVFWYRQTMMQGLELLAYFRNRAPLDDSGMPKDRFSAEMPDATLATLKIQPSEPRDSAVYFCASGLYPKGALGGNTIYFGEGSWLTVV.

The chain joins TRBV28 to TRBJ2-1; the D gene is possibly TRBD2 (6 bases). V dropped 1 base and J dropped 4 bases, with 14 bases sitting between them. The V gene's germline CDR1 is MDHEN and CDR2 SYDVKM. This CDR3 has 16 amino acids. CDR3 residues: CASSLSGMGGYNEQFF. For the CDR3, the DNA is TGTGCCAGCAGTTTATCGGGGATGGGAGGTTACAATGAGCAGTTCTTC.

The CDR3 DNA follows: TGTGCCAGCGGACAGTGGTATGGCTACACCTTC. As protein: CASGQWYGYTF. The gene calls are TRBV27 and TRBJ1-2, with D tentatively TRBD1 (6 bases). This CDR3 has 11 amino acids. Germline CDR1 reads MNHEY; CDR2 reads SMNVEV (reference sequence). V was cut by 8 bases and J by 5 bases, with 9 bases left in between.

The chain uses TRBV9 and TRBJ2-2; D gene uncertain. The germline V and J ends were trimmed by 8 bases and 0 bases, with 8 bases remaining between them. The CDR3 runs 13 residues. Germline loops: CDR1 SGDLS, CDR2 YYNGEE. This chain's CDR3 is CASSIPNTGELFF. The DNA for the CDR3 is TGTGCCAGTAGTATTCCGAACACCGGGGAGCTGTTTTTT.

The CDR3 DNA reads as TGTGCCAGCAGTACAGGGTCCCATCAGCCCCAGCATTTT. This encodes CASSTGSHQPQHF. The gene calls are TRBV28 and TRBJ1-5, with D possibly being TRBD1 (6 bases). Trimming removed 5 bases at V and 5 bases at J, with 10 bases between. Per germline, CDR1 MDHEN and CDR2 SYDVKM. The CDR3 contains 13 residues.